This T cell receptor (beta chain) comes out of a study of T-cell memory formation after mild COVID-19. TCR alpha and TCR beta cDNA libraries carrying sample barcodes and UMIs were produced by 5'RACE using constant-segment primers. MiXCR, applied by TCRdb to the 5' RACE reads, yields one record per CDR3 protein. Here the sample spans 250,000 to 350,000 distinct CDR3 sequences, just under 20% being singletons. The sample was PBMCs or a T cell subset sorted from them (not recorded which). The TCR was taken from a man between 18 and 35 years old who had mild COVID-19 (a few samples of this study predate the infection). Cell type and time point are not known.

The CDR3 DNA reads as TGTGCCAGCAGACCAGGGGTATCTGGGGCCAACGTCCTGACTTTC. It is translated as CASRPGVSGANVLTF. The rearrangement uses TRBV11-2 and TRBJ2-6, with D perhaps TRBD1 (6 bases). CDR3 length equals 15 residues. In germline, CDR1 is SGHAT, CDR2 FQNNGV. The V end lost 6 bases, the J end lost 1 base, and 10 bases lay between the germline ends. The full variable domain, its missing parts supplied by reference TRBV11-2 and TRBJ2-6, is EAGVAQSPRYKIIEKRQSVAFWCNPISGHATLYWYQQILGQGPKLLIQFQNNGVVDDSQLPKDRFSAERLKGVDSTLKIQPAKLEDSAVYLCASRPGVSGANVLTFGAGSRLTVL.